The present T cell receptor (beta chain) was sequenced within a study of identical twins. Trimming removed 2 bases from V and 6 bases from J, with 17 bases in between. This CDR3 is 16 amino acids long. Germline lookup yields CDR1 SSHAT and CDR2 FNYEAQ (reference sequence). This clonotype was picked up one time. Its specificity is unknown. One entry per CDR3 protein results from TCRdb running MiXCR on the 5' RACE reads. Here the sample spans 690,000 or so distinct CDR3 sequences, approximately 6% being singletons. The study's findings and limits: Whereas memory repertoires showed no such difference, abundant cord blood beta clonotypes carried fewer insertions. Monozygotic twins shared more out-of-frame TCR alpha than recombination models predicted. Cross-sectional statistical analysis was relied on for the conclusions, without the same donors being followed.

This clonotype was sampled from a man between 18 and 35 years old in good health. Sample: naive T cells sorted from blood. The V call is TRBV7-7, the J call TRBJ2-1; possible D gene TRBD1, 5 bases. For the CDR3, the DNA is TGTGCCAGCAGCTTATATCAGGGCGTCTCTCTCAATGAGCAGTTCTTC. Its protein product is CASSLYQGVSLNEQFF. Filled out from reference TRBV7-7 and TRBJ2-1, the complete variable domain reads GAGVSQSPRYKVTKRGQDVTLRCDPISSHATLYWYQQALGQGPEFLTYFNYEAQPDKSGLPSDRFSAERPEGSISTLTIQRTEQRDSAMYRCASSLYQGVSLNEQFFGPGTRLTVL.